The sequence of this T cell receptor beta chain was determined in a study of shared clonotypes between healthy human individuals. Findings and caveats of the study: Since donors were few, the genetic and exposure-history diversity represented was limited.

Notes on this clone: Its antigen remains unknown.

Positive CCR7 selection of CD45RO-negative cells yielded the naive CD8 cells, and terminally differentiated effector memory CD45RA+ cells were excluded. Germline V gene sequence: CDR1 SGHDT, CDR2 YYEEEE. V gave up 1 base and J gave up 1 base, with 11 bases separating them. The CDR3 consists of 16 residues. Only in-frame clones appear in the TCRdb table, and some are missing; sequencing was by immunoSEQ multiplex PCR. The sample holds 1.5 million to 2.5 million clones; roughly 95% are singletons and the top ten take roughly 1%. The chain carries TRBV5-6 and TRBJ1-4; D may be TRBD1 (5 bases). Sequencing input: naive CD8+ T cells sorted from blood. The origin of this receptor is a man between 18 and 29 years old in good health. CDR3 loop: CASSLTGAGTNEKLFF. The CDR3, as DNA: TGTGCCAGCAGCTTGACCGGGGCGGGAACTAATGAAAAACTGTTTTTT. The full variable domain, rest sourced from reference TRBV5-6 and TRBJ1-4, is DAGVTQSPTHLIKTRGQQVTLRCSPKSGHDTVSWYQQALGQGPQFIFQYYEEEERQRGNFPDRFSGHQFPNYSSELNVNALLLGDSALYLCASSLTGAGTNEKLFFGSGTQLSVL.